This T cell receptor beta chain is from a study of identical twins. MiXCR, applied by TCRdb to the 5' RACE reads, yields one record per CDR3 protein. Of about 1.7 million distinct CDR3 sequences in the sample, about 32% were seen once. General study findings and limits: With monozygotic twins, out-of-frame TCR alpha sharing exceeded what models estimated. Abundant beta clonotypes from cord blood had fewer insertions, unlike memory repertoires, which showed none.

Worth noting for this clonotype: The antigen is not known. This may be a read error: a much more frequent sequence differs by one nucleotide.

In germline, CDR1 is SGHTA, CDR2 FQGNSA. The CDR3 extends over 15 amino acids. The chain is built from TRBV7-2 and TRBJ2-1; 9 bases line up with TRBD2. The TCR originated in a newborn girl in good health. Sequencing was performed on cord blood. CDR3 amino acids: CASSIAASGNNEQFF. The CDR3 nucleotides are TGTGCCAGCAGCATAGCGGCTAGCGGGAACAATGAGCAGTTCTTC.